This T cell receptor beta chain emerged from a study of CD8 T cell repertoires and HIV-1 epitope variants. Study as a whole: An uncultured baseline aliquot held 1M T cells.

This table comes from immunoSEQ multiplex PCR, and its TCRdb copy is limited to in-frame clones, with some not included. The data hold over 4,000 clones, with about 67% observed a single time. V was clipped by 3 bases and J by 0 bases, with 6 bases between them. The CDR3 runs to 14 residues. CDR1 MDHEN and CDR2 SYDVKM come from the germline V gene. Findings of the study overall: Beta chains alone show antigen proliferation, not cytokine profile or function. The TAALDMSHF plasma variant had no responses, unlike KF9 (about five clonotypes) and HW9 (one).

Turning to this clone: Its antigen is currently unknown.

Sequencing was carried out using cultured CD8+ T cells derived from PBMCs. The gene calls are TRBV28 and TRBJ1-5; D gene unclear. The TCR was taken from a male donor with HIV. The CDR3 spells CASSFQHSNQPQHF. CDR3 in DNA: TGTGCCAGCAGTTTTCAGCATAGCAATCAGCCCCAGCATTTT. Full variable domain (remainder filled in from reference TRBV28 and TRBJ1-5): DVKVTQSSRYLVKRTGEKVFLECVQDMDHENMFWYRQDPGLGLRLIYFSYDVKMKEKGDIPEGYSVSREKKERFSLILESASTNQTSMYLCASSFQHSNQPQHFGDGTRLSIL.